The TCR beta chain described here comes from a study of radiation and T cells in renal cell carcinoma (dated by TCRdb to 2018 to 2020). About the study as a whole: Samples were obtained from a clinical trial, in which 15 Gy stereotactic body radiation therapy was delivered to primary renal cell carcinomas and nephrectomy was performed 4 weeks later. In total, some 50 samples, comprising 25 or so tumors and approximately 27 peripheral blood samples, were subjected to TCR beta sequencing. A total of over 4 million unique CDR3 nucleotide sequences, encoding roughly 2.7 million unique CDR3 amino acid sequences, were found across all 50 or so samples. Overall study outcomes, separate from this receptor: Blood repertoire dynamics were not followed beyond 4 weeks after treatment. An increase in top tumor clonotypes in blood was observed from baseline to 2 weeks post-radiation, followed by contraction by 4 weeks, which was taken to suggest transient expansion of tumor-resident clones. Because the trial had a single-armed design, the trial could not examine how radiation dose or scheduling affected the TCR repertoire. No pretreatment tumor biopsies were available, so the baseline intratumoral presence of clonotypes could not be determined.

In the case of this clone: Its cognate antigen has yet to be identified. Base-call qualities are not available, and no considerably larger clone is one nucleotide away.

TCR beta libraries were generated from genomic DNA with the immunoSEQ kit, following the manufacturer's recommendations. Library preparation used a first multiplex PCR with proprietary primers, then a second PCR adding unique barcodes, with bead cleanups after each round. Each sample batch included a kit-provided positive control reaction and a negative control reaction. The final libraries were assessed on an Agilent 4200 TapeStation D1000 ScreenTape, pooled by volume, and quantified by qPCR. Sequencing ran on an Illumina NextSeq500 with a MidOutput 150-cycle cartridge, using 156 Read1 and 15 Index1 cycles with kit custom primers. The pooled library was loaded at 0.8 to 1 pM, and about 19% PhiX control was spiked in. Regarding the original processing steps: Vendor-processed data were analyzed in R, with a clonotype defined as all T cells sharing the same CDR3 nucleotide sequence. In the clone abundance analyses, frequencies in each sample were normalized to that sample's 10,000 most abundant clones. Public T cell clones, which averaged fewer than five per sample, were removed prior to analysis. An abundance difference of at least 32-fold between compartments was the criterion for calling clonotypes tumor-enriched or baseline blood-enriched. A beta-binomial differential abundance model was used to identify clonotypes that expanded or contracted between blood time points. Similarity between tumor and blood repertoires was quantified using the Baroni-Urbani and Buser coefficient, and groups were compared with two-tailed Wilcoxon tests in R. TCRdb carries this immuneACCESS record with in-frame sequences only. Its versions omit some clonotypes, under half of them owing to an unresolved V gene in the studies checked, with the rest unexplained. V, J and clone size derive from that table, while D and trimming were established from the DNA sequence. Present in this sample are 100,000 to 150,000 clones, roughly 91% of which were seen just once. The ten largest clones add up to about 5.6% of the sample.

From a lookup of the germline V gene (reference sequence), CDR1 and CDR2 are LNHDA and SQIVND. The CDR3 covers 13 residues, taking in both the cysteine and the phenylalanine. Only the CDR3 DNA stays, 39 bases, in frame from base 1. Trimming takes 7 bases from V and 5 bases from J, and the germline ends sit 14 bases apart. The sample's time point label, decoded: blood 2 weeks post-SBRT. The treatment or condition label, read with the paper, signifies: 15 Gy SBRT to primary tumor, nephrectomy 4 weeks later. Serial peripheral blood from radiation-treated patients was sampled at baseline, 2 weeks and 4 weeks after SBRT to track tumor-enriched clonotypes. Renal cell carcinoma with clear cell pathology was present in all patients. The QIAamp DNA Blood Mini Kit (Qiagen) was used to prepare genomic DNA for TCR sequencing. The analyses included just those samples that passed every quality control check.

The sequencing here drew on blood, taken from a patient whose treatment included radiotherapy and nephrectomy. This sequence was found in an older woman with renal cell carcinoma. The rearranged segments are TRBV19 and TRBJ1-2; TRBD1 is a weak D gene call, 5 bases matching. The CDR3 amino acid sequence is: CASTPPGAYGYTF. The DNA reads as follows: TGTGCCAGTACCCCCCCCGGGGCTTATGGCTACACCTTC.